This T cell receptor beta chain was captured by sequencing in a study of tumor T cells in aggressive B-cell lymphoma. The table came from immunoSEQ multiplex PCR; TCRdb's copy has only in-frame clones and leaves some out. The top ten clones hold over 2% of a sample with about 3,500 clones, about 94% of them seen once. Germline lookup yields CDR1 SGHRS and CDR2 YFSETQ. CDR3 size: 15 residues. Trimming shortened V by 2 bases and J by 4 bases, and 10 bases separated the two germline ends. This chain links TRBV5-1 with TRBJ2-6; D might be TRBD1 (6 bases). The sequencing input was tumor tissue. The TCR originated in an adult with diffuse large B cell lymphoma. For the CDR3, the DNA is TGCGCCAGCAGCTTACAGGGTGACGGGGCCAACGTCCTGACTTTC. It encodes CASSLQGDGANVLTF.